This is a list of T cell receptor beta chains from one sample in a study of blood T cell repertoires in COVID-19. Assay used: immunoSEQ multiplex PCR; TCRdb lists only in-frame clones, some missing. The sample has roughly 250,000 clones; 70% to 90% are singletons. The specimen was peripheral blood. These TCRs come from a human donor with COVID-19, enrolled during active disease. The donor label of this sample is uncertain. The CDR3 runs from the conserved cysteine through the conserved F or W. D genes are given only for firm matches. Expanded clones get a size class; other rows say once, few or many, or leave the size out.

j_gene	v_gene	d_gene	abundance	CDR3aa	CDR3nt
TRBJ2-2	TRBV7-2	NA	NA	CASSPGVGANTGELFF	TGTGCCAGCAGCCCTGGAGTAGGCGCGAACACCGGGGAGCTGTTTTTT
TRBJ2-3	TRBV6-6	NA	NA	CASSQKRPIGTDTQYF	TGTGCCAGCAGTCAAAAGCGGCCAATAGGCACAGATACGCAGTATTTT
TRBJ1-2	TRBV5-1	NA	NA	CASSLMVGATGYTF	TGCGCCAGCAGCTTGATGGTGGGGGCGACTGGCTACACCTTC
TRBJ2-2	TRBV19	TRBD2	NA	CASSIHPGTITGELFF	TGTGCCAGTAGTATCCACCCCGGGACTATCACCGGGGAGCTGTTTTTT
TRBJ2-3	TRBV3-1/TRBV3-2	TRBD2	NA	CASTRGDHSTDTQYF	TGTGCCAGCACCCGGGGGGACCATAGCACAGATACGCAGTATTTT
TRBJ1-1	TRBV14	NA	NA	CASSQDPRRGEAFF	TGTGCCAGCAGCCAAGATCCGAGGAGGGGTGAAGCTTTCTTT
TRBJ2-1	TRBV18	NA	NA	CASSPGSGEIGGEQFF	TGTGCCAGCTCACCAGGCTCGGGGGAGATCGGTGGTGAGCAGTTCTTC
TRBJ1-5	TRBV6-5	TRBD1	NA	CASSPGQGNQPQHF	TGTGCCAGCAGTCCCGGACAGGGGAATCAGCCCCAGCATTTT
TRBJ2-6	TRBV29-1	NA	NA	CSVGRAPGISGANVLTF	TGCAGCGTTGGAAGGGCCCCGGGAATCTCTGGGGCCAACGTCCTGACTTTC
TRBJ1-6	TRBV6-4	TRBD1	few	CASRDRDRGNSPLHF	TGTGCCAGCAGAGACCGGGACAGGGGCAATTCACCCCTCCACTTT
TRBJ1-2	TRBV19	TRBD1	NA	CASSPQQPRQGGYDGYTF	TGTGCCAGTAGCCCCCAACAACCGAGACAGGGAGGTTACGATGGCTACACCTTC
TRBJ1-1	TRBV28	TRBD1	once	CASRPGTAWSRVAFF	TGTGCCAGCAGGCCCGGGACAGCCTGGTCCCGGGTAGCTTTCTTT
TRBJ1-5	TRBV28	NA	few	CASTPSGRNQPQHF	TGTGCCAGCACCCCCTCAGGGCGCAATCAGCCCCAGCATTTT
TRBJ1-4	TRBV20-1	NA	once	CSARGSGLFF	TGCAGTGCTAGAGGCTCAGGACTGTTTTTT
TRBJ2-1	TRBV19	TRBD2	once	CASSIGLAGYSYNEQFF	TGTGCCAGTAGTATAGGGCTAGCGGGCTACTCCTACAATGAGCAGTTCTTC
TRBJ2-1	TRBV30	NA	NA	CAWSVLRRDNEQFF	TGTGCCTGGAGTGTATTAAGGAGAGACAATGAGCAGTTCTTC
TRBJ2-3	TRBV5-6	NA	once	CASSPGGSSTDTQYF	TGTGCCAGCAGCCCAGGGGGGTCTAGCACAGATACGCAGTATTTT
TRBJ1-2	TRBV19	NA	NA	CASTEQYHNNYGYTF	TGTGCCAGTACGGAACAGTACCATAACAACTATGGCTACACCTTC
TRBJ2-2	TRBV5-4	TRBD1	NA	CASSRADREAGELFF	TGTGCCAGCAGCCGGGCGGACAGGGAAGCCGGGGAGCTGTTTTTT
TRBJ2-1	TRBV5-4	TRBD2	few	CASSLRAGVPQGEQFF	TGTGCCAGCAGCTTGCGGGCGGGAGTTCCCCAGGGTGAGCAGTTCTTC
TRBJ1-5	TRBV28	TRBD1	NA	CASRATGNNQPQHF	TGTGCCAGCAGGGCGACAGGGAACAATCAGCCCCAGCATTTT
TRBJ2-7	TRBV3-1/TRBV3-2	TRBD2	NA	CASSQDWRGGNEQYF	TGTGCCAGCAGCCAAGATTGGAGGGGAGGGAACGAGCAGTACTTC
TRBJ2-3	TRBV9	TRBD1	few	CASSVDRGPPTDTQYF	TGTGCCAGCAGCGTCGACAGGGGTCCCCCCACAGATACGCAGTATTTT
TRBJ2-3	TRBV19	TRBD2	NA	CASSPGTTRPGTQYF	TGTGCCAGTAGCCCCGGGACTACCCGCCCGGGTACGCAGTATTTT
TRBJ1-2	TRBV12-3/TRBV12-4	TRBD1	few	CASSPGTGRGYTF	TGTGCCAGCAGTCCCGGGACAGGGCGTGGCTACACCTTC
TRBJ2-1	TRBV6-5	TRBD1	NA	CASRGGQAFYNEQFF	TGTGCCAGCAGGGGGGGACAGGCGTTCTACAATGAGCAGTTCTTC
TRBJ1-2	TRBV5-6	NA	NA	CASSLAGGVYGYTF	TGTGCCAGCAGCTTGGCTGGAGGGGTCTATGGCTACACCTTC
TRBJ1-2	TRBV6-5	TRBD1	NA	CASRLQGNYGYTF	TGTGCCAGCAGGCTACAGGGGAACTATGGCTACACCTTC
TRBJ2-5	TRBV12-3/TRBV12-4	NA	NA	CASTYSPQETQYF	TGTGCCAGCACTTACTCCCCCCAAGAGACCCAGTACTTC
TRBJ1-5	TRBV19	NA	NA	CASSEQDNQPQHF	TGTGCCAGTAGTGAACAGGATAATCAGCCCCAGCATTTT
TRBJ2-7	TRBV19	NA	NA	CASSWGSGDEQYF	TGTGCCAGTAGTTGGGGGTCGGGGGACGAGCAGTACTTC
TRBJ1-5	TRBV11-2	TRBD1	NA	CASSPGQVNQPQHF	TGTGCCAGCAGCCCAGGACAGGTAAATCAGCCCCAGCATTTT
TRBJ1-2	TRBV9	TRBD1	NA	CASSSRTGLDGYTF	TGTGCCAGCAGCTCCCGGACAGGGTTAGATGGCTACACCTTC
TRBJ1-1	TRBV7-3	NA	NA	CASSSLRLPTASTEAFF	TGTGCCAGCAGCTCTTTAAGATTGCCCACCGCGAGTACTGAAGCTTTCTTT
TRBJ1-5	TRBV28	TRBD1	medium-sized	CASSPPKGASNQPQHF	TGTGCCAGCAGCCCCCCTAAGGGGGCGAGCAATCAGCCCCAGCATTTT
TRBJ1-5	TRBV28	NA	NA	CASTLQQGNQPQHF	TGTGCCAGCACTTTACAGCAGGGCAATCAGCCCCAGCATTTT
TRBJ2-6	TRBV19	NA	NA	CATEGGSGANVLTF	TGTGCCACAGAAGGGGGTTCTGGGGCCAACGTCCTGACTTTC
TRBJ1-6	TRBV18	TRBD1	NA	CASSPEGQGLSGSPLHF	TGTGCCAGCTCACCTGAGGGACAGGGATTATCTGGTTCACCCCTCCACTTT
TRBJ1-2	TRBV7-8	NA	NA	CASSLAQNYGYTF	TGTGCCAGCAGCTTAGCGCAGAACTATGGCTACACCTTC
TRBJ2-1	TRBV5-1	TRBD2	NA	CASNLAGGNNEQFF	TGCGCCAGTAATCTAGCGGGAGGTAACAATGAGCAGTTCTTC
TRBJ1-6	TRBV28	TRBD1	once	CASRPGIDRVYNSPLHF	TGTGCCAGCAGGCCTGGGATAGACAGGGTCTATAATTCACCCCTCCACTTT
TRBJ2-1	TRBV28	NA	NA	CASSLWGILEGRDEQFF	TGTGCCAGCAGTTTATGGGGGATACTAGAGGGTAGAGATGAGCAGTTCTTC
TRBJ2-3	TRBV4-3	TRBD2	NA	CASSQEGLAGGPDTQYF	TGCGCCAGCAGCCAAGAGGGACTAGCGGGAGGGCCGGATACGCAGTATTTT
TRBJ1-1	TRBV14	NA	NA	CAISGQSNTEAFF	TGTGCCATCTCTGGGCAGTCGAACACTGAAGCTTTCTTT
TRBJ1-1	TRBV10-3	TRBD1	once	CAISESGPSRGLNTEAFF	TGTGCCATCAGTGAGTCCGGACCCTCGAGGGGGCTGAACACTGAAGCTTTCTTT
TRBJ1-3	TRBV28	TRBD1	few	CASSTTGGRAGNTIYF	TGTGCCAGCAGTACAACAGGGGGTCGAGCTGGAAACACCATATATTTT
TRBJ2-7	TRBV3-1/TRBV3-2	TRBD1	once	CASSSKGQARYEQYF	TGTGCCAGCAGCTCTAAGGGACAGGCGCGCTACGAGCAGTACTTC
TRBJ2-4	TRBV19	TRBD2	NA	CATVPAGGDIQYF	TGTGCCACTGTCCCCGCGGGAGGGGACATTCAGTACTTC
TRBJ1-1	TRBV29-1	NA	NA	CSVAWADTEAFF	TGCAGCGTTGCGTGGGCAGACACTGAAGCTTTCTTT
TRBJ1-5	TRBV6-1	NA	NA	CASSEANQPQHF	TGTGCCAGCAGTGAGGCTAATCAGCCCCAGCATTTT
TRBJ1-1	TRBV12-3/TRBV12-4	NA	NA	CASSFLNTEAFF	TGTGCCAGCAGTTTCTTGAACACTGAAGCTTTCTTT
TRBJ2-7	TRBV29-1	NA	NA	CSVEVGVGSGYEQYF	TGCAGCGTTGAAGTCGGGGTAGGGAGCGGCTACGAGCAGTACTTC
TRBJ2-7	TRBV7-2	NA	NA	CASSLDALGGLRSYEQYF	TGTGCCAGCAGCTTAGACGCCCTGGGCGGGCTGCGTTCCTACGAGCAGTACTTC